These 12 T cell receptor beta chains came from one sample sequenced in a study of cytomegalovirus exposure and HLA in healthy donors. PCR amplification relied on 60 Vbeta primers (plus 13 Jbeta primers). The assay was immunoSEQ multiplex PCR, and TCRdb's table has in-frame clones only and misses some. In the table there are 50,000 to 60,000 clones, roughly 81% of which are singletons. Input material: PBMCs. The receptors originated from a woman aged 40 to 50 in good health and CMV-seropositive.

This sequence joins TRBV7-2 and TRBJ2-3; the match to TRBD2 covers 10 bases. The CDR3 consists of 16 residues. Per the germline V gene, CDR1 is SGHTA and CDR2 is FQGNSA. The V gene end was trimmed by 5 bases and the J gene end by 8 bases; junction bases not matched to a gene: 13. The CDR3 reads CASSPLKSGGAGTQYF. CDR3 DNA: TGTGCCAGCAGCCCCTTAAAAAGCGGGGGGGCCGGTACGCAGTATTTT.

V and J are TRBV19 and TRBJ1-1; D is uncertain. The CDR3 is made up of 12 amino acids. V lost 8 bases to trimming and J lost 0 bases, with 7 bases between them. CDR1 is LNHDA, CDR2 SQIVND, per germline (reference sequence). The CDR3 DNA sequence: TGTGCCAGTTCCCAAATGAACACTGAAGCTTTCTTT. Amino acid sequence: CASSQMNTEAFF.

This chain links TRBV2 with TRBJ2-7; D call uncertain. The CDR3 runs 15 residues. Germline V gene data show CDR1 as SNHLY and CDR2 as FYNNEI. With 1 base removed from V and 0 bases from J, the gap between germline ends came to 10 bases. CDR3 protein: CASSEVGSSSYEQYF. Written as DNA, the CDR3 is TGTGCCAGCAGTGAAGTGGGCTCAAGCTCCTACGAGCAGTACTTC.

This chain connects TRBV30 to TRBJ1-2; 9 bases agree with TRBD1. The trim removed 7 bases at V and 3 bases at J, leaving 3 bases unmatched. Germline lookup yields CDR1 GTSNPN and CDR2 SVGIG (reference sequence). The length of the CDR3 is 12 residues. Here the CDR3 DNA reads TGTGCCTTCGACAGGGGGGACTATGGCTACACCTTC. It codes for CAFDRGDYGYTF.

This sequence joins TRBV11-3 and TRBJ2-7; maybe TRBD2 (6 bases). This CDR3 contains 16 residues. CDR1 is SGHNT and CDR2 is YENEEA in the germline V gene. V was pared by 5 bases and J by 5 bases, with 22 bases between. As DNA, the CDR3 is TGTGCCAGCAGCCGTGGGGGGAATTCGGTACCCGACGAGCAGTACTTC. Its translation: CASSRGGNSVPDEQYF.

The chain carries TRBV10-3 and TRBJ2-1, with D tentatively TRBD1 (5 bases). The CDR3 totals 15 residues. V was shortened by 2 bases and J by 4 bases, with 12 bases between the two germline ends. Germline V gene data show CDR1 as ENHRY and CDR2 as SYGVKD. The CDR3 bases are TGTGCCATCAGTGAGGGCCCAAAGGGGTACAATGAGCAGTTCTTC. As protein: CAISEGPKGYNEQFF.

This clone came up once. This chain connects TRBV6-5 to TRBJ1-6; the D gene is possibly TRBD1 (6 bases). The CDR3 length is 14 residues. V was trimmed by 7 bases and J by 7 bases, leaving 14 bases between them. Germline lookup yields CDR1 MNHEY and CDR2 SVGAGI. CDR3 nucleotide sequence: TGTGCCAGCACGCGGGGGGCGTGGAATTCACCCCTCCACTTT. Translating it yields CASTRGAWNSPLHF.

The chain combines TRBV7-8 with TRBJ2-3; D not certain. The V gene lost 2 bases and the J gene lost 2 bases, with 11 bases spanning the gap. Germline lookup yields CDR1 SGHVS and CDR2 FQNEAQ. The CDR3 spans 15 residues. The CDR3 protein is CASSLTGASTDTQYF. CDR3 DNA: TGTGCCAGCAGCTTAACCGGAGCGTCCACAGATACGCAGTATTTT.

This clone was seen a handful of times. The chain has TRBV18 and TRBJ2-3; the D gene is possibly TRBD2 (5 bases). This CDR3 has 13 amino acids. The V and J ends lost 3 bases and 3 bases respectively, with 7 bases between them. Germline CDR1 KGHSH, CDR2 LQKENI. DNA of the CDR3: TGTGCCAGCTCACCTGTAGCGACAGATACGCAGTATTTT. As protein: CASSPVATDTQYF.

This clone came up once. The rearrangement joins TRBV5-8 to TRBJ2-3, with 10 bases that match TRBD1. Trimming removed 2 bases from V and 4 bases from J; junction bases left unmatched: 10. Germline V gene data show CDR1 as SGHTS and CDR2 as YDEGEE. The CDR3 has 17 residues. The CDR3 DNA reads TGTGCCAGCAGCTTCCCAGGCGCGACAGGGGGCGCAGATACGCAGTATTTT. As protein: CASSFPGATGGADTQYF.

This chain links TRBV29-1 with TRBJ2-7; 15 bases line up with TRBD2. The CDR3 is made up of 19 amino acids. CDR1 and CDR2 from the germline V gene are SQVTM and ANQGSEA. V lost 6 bases, J lost 0 bases, and 15 bases stayed unmatched. CDR3 coding DNA: TGCAGCGTCCTAACTCGGGGACTAGCGGGGGGTAAGTTCTCCTACGAGCAGTACTTC. Amino acids: CSVLTRGLAGGKFSYEQYF.

J is TRBJ1-1 and V is TRBV14; D not certain. The germline V gene encodes CDR1 SGHDN and CDR2 FVKESK. V was trimmed by 4 bases and J by 8 bases, leaving 14 bases between them. The CDR3 has 13 amino acids. For the CDR3, the DNA is TGTGCCAGCAGCCGGCGGGCCGCCACCGAAGCTTTCTTT. It specifies CASSRRAATEAFF.